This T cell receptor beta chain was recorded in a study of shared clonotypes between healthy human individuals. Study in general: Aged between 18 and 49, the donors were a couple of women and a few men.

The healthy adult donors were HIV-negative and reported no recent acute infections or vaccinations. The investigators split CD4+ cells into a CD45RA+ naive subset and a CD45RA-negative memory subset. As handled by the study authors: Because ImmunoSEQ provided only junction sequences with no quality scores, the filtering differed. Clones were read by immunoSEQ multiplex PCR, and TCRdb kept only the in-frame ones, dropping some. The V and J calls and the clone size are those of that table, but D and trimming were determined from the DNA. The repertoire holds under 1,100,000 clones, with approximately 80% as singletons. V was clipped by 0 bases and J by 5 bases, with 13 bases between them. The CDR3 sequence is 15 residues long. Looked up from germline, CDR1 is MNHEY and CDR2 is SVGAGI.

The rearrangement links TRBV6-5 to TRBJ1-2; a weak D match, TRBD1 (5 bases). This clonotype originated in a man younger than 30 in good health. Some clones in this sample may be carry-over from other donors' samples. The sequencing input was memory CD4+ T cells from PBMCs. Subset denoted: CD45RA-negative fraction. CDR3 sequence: CASSYSEGPTYGYTF. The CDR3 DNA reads TGTGCCAGCAGTTACTCGGAGGGACCTACTTATGGCTACACCTTC.